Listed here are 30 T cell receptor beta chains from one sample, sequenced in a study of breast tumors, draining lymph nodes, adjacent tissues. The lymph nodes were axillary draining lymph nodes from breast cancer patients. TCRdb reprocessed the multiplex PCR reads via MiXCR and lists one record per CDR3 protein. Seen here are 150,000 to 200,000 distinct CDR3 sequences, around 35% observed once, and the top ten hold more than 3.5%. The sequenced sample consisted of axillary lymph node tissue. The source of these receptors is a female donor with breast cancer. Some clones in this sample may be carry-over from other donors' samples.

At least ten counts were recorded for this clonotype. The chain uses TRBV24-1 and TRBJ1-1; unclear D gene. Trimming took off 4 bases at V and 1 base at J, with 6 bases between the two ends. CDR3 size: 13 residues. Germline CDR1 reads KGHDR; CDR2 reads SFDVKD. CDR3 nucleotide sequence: TGTGCCACCAGTGAGCGAGGGAACACTGAAGCTTTCTTT. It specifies CATSERGNTEAFF.

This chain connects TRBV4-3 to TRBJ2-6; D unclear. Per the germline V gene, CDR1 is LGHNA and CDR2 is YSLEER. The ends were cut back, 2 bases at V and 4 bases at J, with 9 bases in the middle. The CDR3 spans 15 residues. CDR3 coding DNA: TGCGCCAGCAGCCAAATCTCCAGGGGGGCCAACGTCCTGACTTTC. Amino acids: CASSQISRGANVLTF.

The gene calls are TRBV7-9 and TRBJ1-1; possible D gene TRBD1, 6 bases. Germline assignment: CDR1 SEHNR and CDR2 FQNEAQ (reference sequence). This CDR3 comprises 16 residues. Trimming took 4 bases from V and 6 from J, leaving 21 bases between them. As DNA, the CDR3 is TGTGCCAGCAGCTCCCCACGTAGGGGGAACGATCCTGAAGCTTTCTTT. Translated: CASSSPRRGNDPEAFF. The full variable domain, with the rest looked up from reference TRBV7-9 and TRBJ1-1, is DTGVSQNPRHKITKRGQNVTFRCDPISEHNRLYWYRQTLGQGPEFLTYFQNEAQLEKSRLLSDRFSAERPKGSFSTLEIQRTEQGDSAMYLCASSSPRRGNDPEAFFGQGTRLTVV.

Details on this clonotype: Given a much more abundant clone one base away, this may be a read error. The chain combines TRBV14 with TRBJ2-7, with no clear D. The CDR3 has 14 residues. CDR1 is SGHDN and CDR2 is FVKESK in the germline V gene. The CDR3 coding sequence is TGTGCCAGCAGCCAAGTAGTTGGAGTGGGTGAGCAGCACTTC. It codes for CASSQVVGVGEQHF.

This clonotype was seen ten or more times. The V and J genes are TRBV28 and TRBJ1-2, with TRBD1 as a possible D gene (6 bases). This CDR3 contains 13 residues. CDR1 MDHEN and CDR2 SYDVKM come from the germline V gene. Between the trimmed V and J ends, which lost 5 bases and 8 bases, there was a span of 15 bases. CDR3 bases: TGTGCCAGCAGTCCCCTCCCAGGGGAGGGCTACACCTTC. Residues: CASSPLPGEGYTF.

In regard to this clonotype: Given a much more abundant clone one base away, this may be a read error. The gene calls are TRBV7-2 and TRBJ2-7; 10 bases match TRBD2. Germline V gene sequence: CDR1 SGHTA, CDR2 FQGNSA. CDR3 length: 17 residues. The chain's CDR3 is CAGSPALTSGMGYEQHF. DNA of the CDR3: TGTGCCGGCAGCCCCGCCCTAACTAGCGGGATGGGATACGAGCAGCACTTC.

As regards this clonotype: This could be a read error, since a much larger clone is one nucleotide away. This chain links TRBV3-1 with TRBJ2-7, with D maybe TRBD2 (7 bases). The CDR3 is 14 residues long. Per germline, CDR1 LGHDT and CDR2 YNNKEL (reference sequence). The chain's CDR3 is CASSLGGGSYVQYF. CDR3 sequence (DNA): TGTGCCAGCAGCCTAGGGGGAGGGTCCTACGTGCAGTACTTC.

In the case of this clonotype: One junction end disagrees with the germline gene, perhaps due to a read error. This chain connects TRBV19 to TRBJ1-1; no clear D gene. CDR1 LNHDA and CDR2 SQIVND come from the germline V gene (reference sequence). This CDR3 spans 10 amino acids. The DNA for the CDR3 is TGTGCCAGTCGAAACACTGAAGCTCTCTTT. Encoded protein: CASRNTEALF.

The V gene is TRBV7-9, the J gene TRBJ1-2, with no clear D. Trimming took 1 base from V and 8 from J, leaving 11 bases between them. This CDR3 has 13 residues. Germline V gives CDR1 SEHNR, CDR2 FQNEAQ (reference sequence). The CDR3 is CASSLGYGRGYTF. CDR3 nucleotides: TGTGCCAGCAGCTTAGGTTATGGGCGCGGCTACACCTTC.

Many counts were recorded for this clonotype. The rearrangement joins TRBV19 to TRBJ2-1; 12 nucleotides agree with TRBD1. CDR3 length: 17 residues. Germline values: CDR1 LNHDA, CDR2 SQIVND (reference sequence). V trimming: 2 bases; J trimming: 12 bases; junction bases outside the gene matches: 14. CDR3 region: CASSISGTGGLDFVQFF. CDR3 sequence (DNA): TGTGCCAGTAGTATATCGGGGACAGGGGGCCTGGATTTCGTGCAGTTCTTC.

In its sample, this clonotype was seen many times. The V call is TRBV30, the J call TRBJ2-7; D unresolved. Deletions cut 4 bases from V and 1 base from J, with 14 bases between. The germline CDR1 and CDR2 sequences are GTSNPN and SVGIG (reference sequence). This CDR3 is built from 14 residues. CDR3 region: CAWNPVSRSYEQYF. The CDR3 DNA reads TGTGCCTGGAATCCCGTGTCACGATCCTACGAGCAGTACTTC.

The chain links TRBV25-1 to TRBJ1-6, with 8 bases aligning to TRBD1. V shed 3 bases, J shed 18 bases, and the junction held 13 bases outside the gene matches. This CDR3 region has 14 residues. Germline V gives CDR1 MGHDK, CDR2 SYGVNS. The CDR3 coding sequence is TGTGCCAGCAGTGACAGGGGGCTATACTATGGCTACCACTTT. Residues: CASSDRGLYYGYHF.

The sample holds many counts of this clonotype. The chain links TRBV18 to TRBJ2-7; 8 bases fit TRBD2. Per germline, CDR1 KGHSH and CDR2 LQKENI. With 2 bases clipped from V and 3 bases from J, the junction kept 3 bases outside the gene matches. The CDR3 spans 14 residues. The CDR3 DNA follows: TGTGCCAGCTCACCATTCGGGGGGGGCTACGAGCAGTACTTC. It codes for CASSPFGGGYEQYF.

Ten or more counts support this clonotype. Written as DNA, the CDR3 is TGCGCCAGCGAGACCGGGGAGCTGTTTTTT. It is translated as CASETGELFF. This chain uses TRBV10-1 with TRBJ2-2; no definite D call. Germline values: CDR1 WNHNN, CDR2 SYGVQD (reference sequence). With 8 bases removed from V and 5 bases from J, the gap between germline ends came to 3 bases. The CDR3 contains 10 residues.

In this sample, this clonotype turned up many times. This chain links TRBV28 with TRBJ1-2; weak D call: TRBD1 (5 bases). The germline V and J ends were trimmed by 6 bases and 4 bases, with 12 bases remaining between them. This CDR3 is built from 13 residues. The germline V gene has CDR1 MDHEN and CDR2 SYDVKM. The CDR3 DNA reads TGTGCCAGCAGCGGAGGGGATGCCTATGGCTACACCTTC. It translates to CASSGGDAYGYTF.

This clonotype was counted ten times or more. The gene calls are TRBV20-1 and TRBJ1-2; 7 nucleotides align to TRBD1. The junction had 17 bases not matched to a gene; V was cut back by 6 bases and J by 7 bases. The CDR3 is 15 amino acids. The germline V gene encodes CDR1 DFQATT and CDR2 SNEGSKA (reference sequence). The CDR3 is CSAPRGQGRSVGYTF. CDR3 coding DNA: TGCAGTGCCCCGAGGGGGCAGGGTAGGTCTGTTGGCTACACCTTC.

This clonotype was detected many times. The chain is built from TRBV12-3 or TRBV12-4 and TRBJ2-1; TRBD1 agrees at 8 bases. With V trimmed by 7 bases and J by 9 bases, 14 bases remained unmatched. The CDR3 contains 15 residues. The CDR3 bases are TGTGCCAGCAACCCCCTCCCGACAGGGGACAGTGAGCAGTTCTTC. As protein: CASNPLPTGDSEQFF.

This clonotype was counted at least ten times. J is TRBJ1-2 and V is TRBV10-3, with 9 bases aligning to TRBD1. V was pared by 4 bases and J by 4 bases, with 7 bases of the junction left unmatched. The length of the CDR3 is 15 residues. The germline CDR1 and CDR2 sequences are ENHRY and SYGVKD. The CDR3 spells CAISGGGTGLYGYTF. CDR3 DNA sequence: TGTGCCATCAGTGGGGGCGGGACAGGGCTCTATGGCTACACCTTC.

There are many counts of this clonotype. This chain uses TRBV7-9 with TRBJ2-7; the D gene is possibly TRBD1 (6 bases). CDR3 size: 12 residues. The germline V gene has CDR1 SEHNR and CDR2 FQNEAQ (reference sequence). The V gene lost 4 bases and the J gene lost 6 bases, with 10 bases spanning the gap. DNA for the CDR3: TGTGCCAGCAGCTACAGGGTTGCCGAGCAGTACTTC. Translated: CASSYRVAEQYF.

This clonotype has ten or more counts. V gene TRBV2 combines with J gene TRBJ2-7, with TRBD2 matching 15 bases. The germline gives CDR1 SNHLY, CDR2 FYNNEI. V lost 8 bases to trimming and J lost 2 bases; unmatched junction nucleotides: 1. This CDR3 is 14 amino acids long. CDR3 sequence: CASWTSGRAYEQYF. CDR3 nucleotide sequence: TGTGCCAGCTGGACTAGCGGGAGGGCCTACGAGCAGTACTTC.

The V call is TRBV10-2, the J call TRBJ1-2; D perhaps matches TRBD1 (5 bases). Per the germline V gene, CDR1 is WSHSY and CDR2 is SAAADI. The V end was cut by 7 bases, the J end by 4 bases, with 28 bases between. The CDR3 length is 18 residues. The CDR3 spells CASIGTRSGTLAPYGYTF. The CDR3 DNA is TGCGCCAGCATCGGGACTCGATCCGGGACCCTCGCGCCCTATGGCTACACCTTC.

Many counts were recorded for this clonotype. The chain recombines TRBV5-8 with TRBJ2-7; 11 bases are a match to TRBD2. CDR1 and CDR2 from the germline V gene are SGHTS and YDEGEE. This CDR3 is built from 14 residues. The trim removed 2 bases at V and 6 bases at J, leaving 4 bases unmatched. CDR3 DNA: TGTGCCAGCAGCTTCCTAGCGGGAGGCCCCGAGCAGTACTTC. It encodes CASSFLAGGPEQYF.

CDR3 nucleotides: TGCGCCAGCAGCCAATCAGCGAGGTCCTACAATGAGCAGTATTTT. The encoded protein is CASSQSARSYNEQYF. The genes are TRBV4-3 and TRBJ2-3; D unresolved. The CDR3 has 15 amino acids. V was trimmed by 2 bases and J by 11 bases, leaving 20 bases between them. The germline V gene has CDR1 LGHNA and CDR2 YSLEER.

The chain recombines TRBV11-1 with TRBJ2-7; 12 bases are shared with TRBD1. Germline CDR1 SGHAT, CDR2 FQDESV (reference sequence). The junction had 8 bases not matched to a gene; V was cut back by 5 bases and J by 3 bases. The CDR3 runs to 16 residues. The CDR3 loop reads CASSLGQGAQDYEQYF. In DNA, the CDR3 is TGTGCCAGCAGCCTGGGACAGGGGGCGCAAGACTACGAGCAGTACTTC.

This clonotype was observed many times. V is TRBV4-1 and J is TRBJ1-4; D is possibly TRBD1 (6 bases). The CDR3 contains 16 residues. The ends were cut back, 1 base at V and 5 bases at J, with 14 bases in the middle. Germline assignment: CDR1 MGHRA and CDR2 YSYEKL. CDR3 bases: TGCGCCAGCAGCCAAGTCGGGGGCAGAGGGAATGAAAAACTGTTTTTT. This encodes CASSQVGGRGNEKLFF.

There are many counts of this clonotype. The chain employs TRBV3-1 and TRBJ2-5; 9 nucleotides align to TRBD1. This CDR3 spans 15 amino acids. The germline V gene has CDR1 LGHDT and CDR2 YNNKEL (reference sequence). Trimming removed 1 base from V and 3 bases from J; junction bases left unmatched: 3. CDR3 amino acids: CASSQARTGEETQYF. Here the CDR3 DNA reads TGTGCCAGCAGCCAAGCACGGACAGGGGAAGAGACCCAGTACTTC.

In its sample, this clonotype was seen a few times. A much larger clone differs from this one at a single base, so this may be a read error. The CDR3 region has the DNA TGTGCCAGCAGCGTAGGAGGGGGCTGCGAGCAGTACTTC. It is translated as CASSVGGGCEQYF. The chain uses TRBV9 and TRBJ2-7; 7 bases fit TRBD1. Germline V gene lookup returns CDR1 SGDLS and CDR2 YYNGEE. The length of the CDR3 is 13 residues. J was trimmed by 6 bases and V by 0 bases; bases with no gene match: 3.

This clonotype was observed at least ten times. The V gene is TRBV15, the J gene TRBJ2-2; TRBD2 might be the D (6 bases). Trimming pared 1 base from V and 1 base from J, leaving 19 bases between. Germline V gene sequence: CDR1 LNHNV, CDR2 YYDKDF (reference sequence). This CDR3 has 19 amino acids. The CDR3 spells CATSRATWWAGKNTGELFF. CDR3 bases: TGTGCCACCAGCAGAGCGACTTGGTGGGCGGGAAAGAACACCGGGGAGCTGTTTTTT.

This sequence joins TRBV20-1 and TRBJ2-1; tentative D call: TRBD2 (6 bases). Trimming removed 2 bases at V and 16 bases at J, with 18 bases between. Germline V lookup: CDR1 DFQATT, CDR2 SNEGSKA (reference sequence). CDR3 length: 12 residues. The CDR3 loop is CSARTGDSGPFF. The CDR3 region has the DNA TGCAGTGCTAGAACTGGGGACTCGGGGCCTTTCTTC.

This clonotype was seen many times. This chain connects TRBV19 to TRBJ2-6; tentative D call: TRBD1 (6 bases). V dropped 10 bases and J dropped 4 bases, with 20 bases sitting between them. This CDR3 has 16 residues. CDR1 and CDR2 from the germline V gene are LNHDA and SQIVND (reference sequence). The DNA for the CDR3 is TGTGCCACCCGAGCCAGGGGAACTTACGGGGCCAACGTCCTGACTTTC. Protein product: CATRARGTYGANVLTF.